The present T cell receptor (beta chain) was sequenced within a study of blood T cell repertoires in COVID-19. Membership in each cohort depended on participant-reported clinical history. Sequencing used immunoSEQ multiplex PCR; TCRdb keeps in-frame clones, though not all of them. The repertoire has about 200,000 clones, 80% to 90% of them found once; the top ten carry about 1.2%. Trimming pared 3 bases from V and 12 bases from J, leaving 15 bases between. This CDR3 is built from 13 residues. From germline, CDR1 is MDHEN and CDR2 SYDVKM. V and J are TRBV28 and TRBJ2-4, with D maybe TRBD2 (6 bases). Input material: PBMCs or T cells enriched from blood (not recorded which). The sequence came from a man aged 25-45 years who had recovered from COVID-19. This chain's CDR3 is CASSFPAGSNQYF. CDR3 DNA sequence: TGTGCCAGCAGTTTTCCAGCGGGTTCTAATCAGTACTTC.